The source of this T cell receptor beta chain is a study of blood T cell repertoires in COVID-19. The protocol was immunoSEQ multiplex PCR, while the TCRdb copy is restricted to in-frame clones and leaves out a portion. The sample carries 90,000 to 130,000 clones, around four fifths recorded once. What was sequenced was peripheral blood. The clonotype was recovered from a woman between 70 and 85 years old with acute or convalescent COVID-19.

The CDR3 DNA sequence: TGTGCCAGCAGTTACCCGGACAGTAGACTCAATCAGCCCCAGCATTTT. Its protein product is CASSYPDSRLNQPQHF. The chain joins TRBV6-6 to TRBJ1-5; possible D gene TRBD1, 6 bases. This CDR3 is 16 amino acids long. V was clipped by 2 bases and J by 3 bases, with 14 bases between them. Germline CDR1 reads MNHNY; CDR2 reads SVGAGI (reference sequence).